This TCR beta chain was captured by sequencing in a study of neurological immune-mediated disorders. Germline CDR1 reads SGHTA; CDR2 reads FQGNSA. V was shortened by 3 bases and J by 3 bases, with 9 bases between the two germline ends. This CDR3 comprises 13 residues. This clonotype was recorded many times. Each CDR3 protein is one row after TCRdb ran MiXCR on the 5' RACE reads. The sample shows around 30,000 distinct CDR3 sequences, roughly 1.6% of them seen only once. The specimen was PBMCs. The rearrangement uses TRBV7-2 and TRBJ2-7; a weak D match, TRBD2 (6 bases). This sequence was found in a woman between 25 and 40 years old with multiple sclerosis. DNA for the CDR3: TGTGCCAGCAGCTTTTGGAGGGGCTACGAGCAGTACTTC. Its protein is CASSFWRGYEQYF.